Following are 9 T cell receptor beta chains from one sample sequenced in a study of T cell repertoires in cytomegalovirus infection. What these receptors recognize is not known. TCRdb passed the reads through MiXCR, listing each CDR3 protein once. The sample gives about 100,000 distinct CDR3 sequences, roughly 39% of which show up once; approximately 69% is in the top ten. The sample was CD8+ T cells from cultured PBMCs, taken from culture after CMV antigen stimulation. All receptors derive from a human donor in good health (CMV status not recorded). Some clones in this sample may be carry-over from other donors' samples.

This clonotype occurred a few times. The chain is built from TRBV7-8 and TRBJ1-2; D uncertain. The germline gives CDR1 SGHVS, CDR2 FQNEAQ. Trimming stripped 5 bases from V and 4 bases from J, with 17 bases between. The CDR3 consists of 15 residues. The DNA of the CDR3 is TGTGCCAGCAGCCCCATGGGCAGCGCGAGCTATGGCTACACCTTC. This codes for CASSPMGSASYGYTF. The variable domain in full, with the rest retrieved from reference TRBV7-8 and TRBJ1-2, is GAGVSQSPRYKVAKRGQDVALRCDPISGHVSLFWYQQALGQGPEFLTYFQNEAQLDKSGLPSDRFFAERPEGSVSTLKIQRTQQEDSAVYLCASSPMGSASYGYTFGSGTRLTVV.

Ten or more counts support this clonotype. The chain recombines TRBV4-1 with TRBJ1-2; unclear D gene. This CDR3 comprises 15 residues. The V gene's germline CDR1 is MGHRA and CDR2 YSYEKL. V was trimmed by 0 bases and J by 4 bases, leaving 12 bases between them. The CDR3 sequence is CASSQDLGSGYGYTF. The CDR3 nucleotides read TGCGCCAGCAGCCAAGATTTAGGGTCGGGCTATGGCTACACCTTC.

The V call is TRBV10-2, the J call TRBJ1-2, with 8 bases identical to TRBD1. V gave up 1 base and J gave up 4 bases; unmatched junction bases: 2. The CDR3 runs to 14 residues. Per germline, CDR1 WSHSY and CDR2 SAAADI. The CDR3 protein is CASSEWTGSYGYTF. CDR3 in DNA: TGCGCCAGCAGTGAGTGGACAGGGAGCTATGGCTACACCTTC.

The CDR3 region has the DNA TGCAGTGCTAGAGATCTAGGCACCGGGGAGCTGTTTTTT. It specifies CSARDLGTGELFF. The V and J genes are TRBV20-1 and TRBJ2-2; D not certain. V was cut by 0 bases and J by 4 bases, with 6 bases left in between. Germline V gene data show CDR1 as DFQATT and CDR2 as SNEGSKA (reference sequence). The CDR3 loop spans 13 amino acids.

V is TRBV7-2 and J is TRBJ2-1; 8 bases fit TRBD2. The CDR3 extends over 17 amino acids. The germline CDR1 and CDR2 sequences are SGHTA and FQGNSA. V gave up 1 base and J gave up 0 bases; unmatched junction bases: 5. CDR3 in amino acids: CASSLVGAGASYNEQFF. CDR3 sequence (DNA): TGTGCCAGCAGCTTAGTGGGAGCGGGGGCCTCCTACAATGAGCAGTTCTTC.

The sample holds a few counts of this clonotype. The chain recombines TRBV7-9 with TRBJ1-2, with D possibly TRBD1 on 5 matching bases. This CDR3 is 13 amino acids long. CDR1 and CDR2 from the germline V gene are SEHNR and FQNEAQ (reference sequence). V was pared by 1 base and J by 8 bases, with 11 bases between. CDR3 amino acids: CASSLVGVKGYTF. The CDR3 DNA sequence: TGTGCCAGCAGCTTAGTAGGGGTTAAAGGCTACACCTTC. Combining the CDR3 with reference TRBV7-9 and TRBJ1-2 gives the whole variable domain DTGVSQNPRHKITKRGQNVTFRCDPISEHNRLYWYRQTLGQGPEFLTYFQNEAQLEKSRLLSDRFSAERPKGSFSTLEIQRTEQGDSAMYLCASSLVGVKGYTFGSGTRLTVV.

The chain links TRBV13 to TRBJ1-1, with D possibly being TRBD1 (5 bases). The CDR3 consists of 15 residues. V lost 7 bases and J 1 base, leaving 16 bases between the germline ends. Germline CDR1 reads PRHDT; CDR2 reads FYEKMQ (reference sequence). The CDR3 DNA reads TGTGCCAGCAAAGGGGATAGCAGGCCGAACACTGAAGCTTTCTTT. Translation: CASKGDSRPNTEAFF.

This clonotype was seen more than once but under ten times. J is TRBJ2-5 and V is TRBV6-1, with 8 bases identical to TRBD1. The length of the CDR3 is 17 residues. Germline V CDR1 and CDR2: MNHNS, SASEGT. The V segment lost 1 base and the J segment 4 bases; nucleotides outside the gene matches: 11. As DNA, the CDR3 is TGTGCCAGCAGTGAAGGTCGAGCAGGGGGCTCGGGAGAGACCCAGTACTTC. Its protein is CASSEGRAGGSGETQYF.

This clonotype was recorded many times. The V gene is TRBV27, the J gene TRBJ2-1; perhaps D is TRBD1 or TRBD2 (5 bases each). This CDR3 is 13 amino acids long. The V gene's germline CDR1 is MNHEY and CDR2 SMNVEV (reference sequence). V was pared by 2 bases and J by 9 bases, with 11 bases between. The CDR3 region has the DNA TGTGCCAGCAGTTTAGGGGGTGGGAGTGAGCAGTTCTTC. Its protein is CASSLGGGSEQFF.